This TCR beta chain came from a study of blood T cell repertoires in COVID-19. The protocol was immunoSEQ multiplex PCR, while the TCRdb copy is restricted to in-frame clones and leaves out a portion. The sample shows approximately 450,000 clones, roughly nine tenths of them seen only once. Trimming cost V 2 bases and J 7 bases, with 6 bases left between them. CDR3 length: 13 residues. The germline V gene encodes CDR1 MDHEN and CDR2 SYDVKM. This sequence originates from a woman under 30 with acute COVID-19. Sequenced: PBMCs or T cells enriched from blood (not recorded which). The chain combines TRBV28 with TRBJ1-6; no clear D. The CDR3 sequence is CASSLPPNSPLHF. The CDR3 coding sequence is TGTGCCAGCAGTTTACCTCCGAATTCACCCCTCCACTTT.